This T cell receptor (beta chain) was observed in a study of T-cell reconstitution after alpha-beta-depleted transplantation in children. Unique molecular identifiers were incorporated when the TCRbeta library was constructed. TCRdb analysed the PCR reads with MiXCR anew, one entry per CDR3 protein. The sample lists fewer than 550,000 distinct CDR3 sequences, approximately 10% seen once, with approximately 14% in the top ten. The CDR3 runs 13 residues. V gave up 1 base and J gave up 14 bases; unmatched junction bases: 10. The germline V gene encodes CDR1 SGHDN and CDR2 FVKESK. The sequencing here drew on PBMCs, mostly from graft donor cells, taken 180 days after TCRalphabeta/CD19-depleted stem cell transplant. The V and J genes are TRBV14 and TRBJ1-2; 7 bases map to TRBD1. This TCR was recovered from a female patient under 10 years old who had a stem cell transplant for aplastic anemia, so the T cells may come from the graft donor. The chain's CDR3 is CASSQAPDRRLTF. CDR3 coding DNA: TGTGCCAGCAGCCAAGCTCCGGACAGGCGCCTGACCTTC.